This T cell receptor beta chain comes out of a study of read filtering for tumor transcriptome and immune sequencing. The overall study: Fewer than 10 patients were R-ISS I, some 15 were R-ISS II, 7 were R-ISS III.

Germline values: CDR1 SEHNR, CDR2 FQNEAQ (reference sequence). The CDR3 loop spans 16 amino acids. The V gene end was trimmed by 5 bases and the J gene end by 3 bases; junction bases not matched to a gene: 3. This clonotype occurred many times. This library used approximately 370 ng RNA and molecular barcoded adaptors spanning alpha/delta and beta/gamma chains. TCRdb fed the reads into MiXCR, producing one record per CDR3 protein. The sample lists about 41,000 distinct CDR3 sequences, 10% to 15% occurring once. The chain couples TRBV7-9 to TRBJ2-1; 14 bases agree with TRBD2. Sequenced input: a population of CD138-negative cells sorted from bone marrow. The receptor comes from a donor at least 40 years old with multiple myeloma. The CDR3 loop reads CASSQTSGRGYNEQFF. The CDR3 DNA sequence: TGTGCCAGCAGCCAGACTAGCGGGAGGGGCTACAATGAGCAGTTCTTC. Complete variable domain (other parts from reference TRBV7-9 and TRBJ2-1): DTGVSQNPRHKITKRGQNVTFRCDPISEHNRLYWYRQTLGQGPEFLTYFQNEAQLEKSRLLSDRFSAERPKGSFSTLEIQRTEQGDSAMYLCASSQTSGRGYNEQFFGPGTRLTVL.